This is a list of T cell receptor beta chains from one sample in a study of T-cell memory formation after mild COVID-19. TCRdb called the 5' RACE reads again in MiXCR, with one record for every CDR3 protein. This table has about 350,000 distinct CDR3 sequences, 13% to 15% appearing once. Sequences were obtained from PBMCs or a T cell subset sorted from them (not recorded which). These TCRs come from a man aged 18 to 35 who had mild COVID-19 (a few samples of this study predate the infection). Cell type and time point are not known. Both conserved end residues are part of each CDR3. D genes are given only for firm matches. Size is stated for part of the rows, as once, few or many counts, or as a class when the clone is expanded.

length	D	J	size	V	CDR3	DNA
14	TRBD1	TRBJ1-1	few	TRBV9	CASSVLTGTEVGFF	TGTGCCAGCAGCGTATTGACCGGGACAGAAGTGGGTTTCTTT
13	.	TRBJ2-5	.	TRBV10-3	CAISFSGEETQYF	TGTGCCATCAGTTTTTCAGGGGAAGAGACCCAGTACTTC
12	.	TRBJ2-7	few	TRBV5-6	CASSLGIDEQYF	TGTGCCAGCAGCTTGGGGATTGACGAGCAGTACTTC
14	.	TRBJ2-1	.	TRBV6-5	CASSRRTVYNEQFF	TGTGCCAGCAGTAGAAGGACAGTCTACAATGAGCAGTTCTTC
16	.	TRBJ2-3	.	TRBV10-3	CAISESPLRGADTQYF	TGTGCCATCAGTGAGTCGCCTCTCCGAGGGGCAGATACGCAGTATTTT
12	.	TRBJ2-1	.	TRBV10-3	CAIMSNPNEQFF	TGTGCCATCATGTCAAACCCCAATGAGCAGTTCTTC
16	.	TRBJ1-3	many	TRBV5-5	CASSLGQTSSGNTIYF	TGTGCCAGCAGCTTAGGACAGACGAGCTCTGGAAACACCATATATTTT
17	TRBD1	TRBJ1-3	few	TRBV12-3/TRBV12-4	CASSLGTGALLGNTIYF	TGTGCCAGCAGTTTGGGGACAGGGGCCTTACTTGGAAACACCATATATTTT
13	.	TRBJ2-1	.	TRBV9	CASSPRTVDEQFF	TGTGCCAGCAGCCCCCGGACAGTAGATGAGCAGTTCTTC
16	.	TRBJ2-3	few	TRBV7-3	CASSLAGGVGTDTQYF	TGTGCCAGCAGCTTAGCCGGGGGAGTTGGAACAGATACGCAGTATTTT
13	.	TRBJ1-2	few	TRBV9	CASSVNSNYGYTF	TGTGCCAGCAGCGTAAACAGCAACTATGGCTACACCTTC
14	.	TRBJ1-4	.	TRBV9	CASSPGEGDEKLFF	TGTGCCAGCAGCCCGGGCGAAGGGGATGAAAAACTGTTTTTT
10	.	TRBJ2-1	.	TRBV30	CAWSTNEQFF	TGTGCCTGGAGTACCAATGAGCAGTTCTTC
13	.	TRBJ1-4	.	TRBV5-1	CASSSIPNEKLFF	TGCGCCAGCAGCTCCATCCCCAATGAAAAACTGTTTTTT
13	.	TRBJ2-3	.	TRBV12-3/TRBV12-4	CASSARTLGTQYF	TGTGCCAGCAGTGCCCGGACACTCGGTACGCAGTATTTT
18	.	TRBJ1-6	.	TRBV5-1	CASSFRTSESSYNSPLHF	TGCGCCAGCAGCTTTAGGACTTCGGAGAGCTCCTATAATTCACCCCTCCACTTT
18	TRBD2	TRBJ2-5	many	TRBV11-2	CASSLALLAGGLQETQYF	TGTGCCAGCAGCTTAGCCTTGTTAGCGGGGGGCCTCCAAGAGACCCAGTACTTC
17	TRBD1	TRBJ1-5	few	TRBV20-1	CSASTHETGTYNQPQHF	TGCAGTGCTAGTACCCATGAGACAGGGACCTACAATCAGCCCCAGCATTTT
14	.	TRBJ2-3	.	TRBV5-1	CASSPAASTDTQYF	TGCGCCAGCAGCCCCGCAGCTAGCACAGATACGCAGTATTTT
16	.	TRBJ1-3	many	TRBV6-2/TRBV6-3	CASSNRQDVSGNTIYF	TGTGCCAGCAGTAACCGACAGGACGTCTCTGGAAACACCATATATTTT
15	.	TRBJ2-2	few	TRBV4-2	CASSPTTPNTGELFF	TGTGCCAGCAGCCCGACCACACCGAACACCGGGGAGCTGTTTTTT
15	TRBD2	TRBJ2-5	few	TRBV7-2	CASSPRLAGEETQYF	TGTGCCAGCAGCCCTAGACTAGCGGGGGAAGAGACCCAGTACTTC
18	.	TRBJ2-3	.	TRBV27	CASSSPPFGAGRTRAQYF	TGTGCCAGCAGTTCCCCGCCCTTCGGGGCGGGGCGCACGAGGGCGCAGTATTTT
16	TRBD1	TRBJ2-1	many	TRBV7-9	CASSDRGPGSYNEQFF	TGTGCCAGCAGTGACAGGGGGCCAGGATCCTACAATGAGCAGTTCTTC
14	TRBD1	TRBJ2-2	.	TRBV18	CASSPWTGEGELFF	TGTGCCAGCTCACCGTGGACAGGGGAAGGGGAGCTGTTTTTT
14	.	TRBJ1-2	few	TRBV3-1	CASSQGHGIYGYTF	TGTGCCAGCAGCCAGGGGCACGGCATATATGGCTACACCTTC
15	.	TRBJ2-2	many	TRBV28	CASSQGGDRTGELFF	TGTGCCAGCAGTCAAGGGGGGGACAGAACCGGGGAGCTGTTTTTT
13	.	TRBJ1-2	few	TRBV12-3/TRBV12-4	CASSSDRFYGYTF	TGTGCCAGCAGTTCAGACAGATTCTATGGCTACACCTTC
14	TRBD2	TRBJ2-4	few	TRBV6-5	CASSLGRRGDIQYF	TGTGCCAGCAGTCTGGGACGGCGGGGGGACATTCAGTACTTC
17	TRBD2	TRBJ2-3	few	TRBV7-9	CASSLGSSGPRKDTQYF	TGTGCCAGCAGCTTAGGATCTAGCGGCCCGCGTAAAGATACGCAGTATTTT
14	.	TRBJ2-7	few	TRBV5-1	CASSARGPLDEQYF	TGCGCCAGCAGCGCCCGGGGGCCCCTCGACGAGCAGTACTTC
14	.	TRBJ1-2	.	TRBV7-2	CASSFEDTLYGYTF	TGTGCCAGCAGCTTTGAGGACACACTCTATGGCTACACCTTC
15	.	TRBJ2-1	.	TRBV20-1	CSAWAPGLSYNEQFF	TGCAGTGCGTGGGCACCGGGACTTTCCTACAATGAGCAGTTCTTC
13	.	TRBJ1-1	many	TRBV27	CASSWDPGRKAFF	TGTGCCAGCAGTTGGGACCCCGGCAGAAAGGCTTTCTTT
18	TRBD2	TRBJ2-6	.	TRBV7-2	CASSPPGLALGGANVLTF	TGTGCCAGCAGCCCGCCGGGACTAGCACTAGGTGGGGCCAACGTCCTGACTTTC
8	.	TRBJ1-6	.	TRBV27	CARGPLHF	TGTGCCAGAGGACCCCTCCACTTT
13	.	TRBJ2-7	few	TRBV4-2	CASSQGQWSEQYF	TGTGCCAGCAGCCAAGGGCAGTGGTCCGAGCAGTACTTC
15	TRBD2	TRBJ2-5	few	TRBV7-2	CASSLGASGAGTQYF	TGTGCCAGCAGCTTAGGTGCTAGCGGGGCTGGGACCCAGTACTTC
14	TRBD1	TRBJ1-2	.	TRBV11-2	CASSRTRDRDGYTF	TGTGCCAGCAGCCGAACGAGAGACAGGGATGGCTACACCTTC
15	.	TRBJ1-6	few	TRBV12-3/TRBV12-4	CASSFSQGHNSPLHF	TGTGCCAGCAGTTTTTCCCAGGGGCATAATTCACCCCTCCACTTT
13	TRBD2	TRBJ2-1	few	TRBV29-1	CSVDGASGHEQFF	TGCAGCGTTGACGGGGCTAGCGGTCATGAGCAGTTCTTC
13	.	TRBJ2-5	.	TRBV10-3	CAISDLGGETQYF	TGTGCCATCAGTGACCTTGGGGGAGAGACCCAGTACTTC
13	TRBD1	TRBJ2-7	few	TRBV29-1	CSVGDRGLNEQYF	TGCAGCGTTGGGGACAGGGGGCTCAACGAGCAGTACTTC
16	TRBD1	TRBJ1-5	.	TRBV5-1	CASSLPRGPGTEPQHF	TGCGCCAGCAGTTTGCCCAGGGGGCCTGGTACGGAGCCCCAGCATTTT
15	TRBD1	TRBJ1-6	.	TRBV7-9	CASSLRQGNTSPIHF	TGTGCCAGCAGCTTACGACAGGGTAATACTTCACCCATCCACTTT
14	.	TRBJ1-1	few	TRBV7-9	CASSKGGLGTEDFF	TGTGCCAGCAGCAAAGGGGGGTTGGGCACTGAAGATTTCTTT
14	.	TRBJ2-5	.	TRBV9	CASSPTGTGETQYF	TGTGCCAGCAGCCCAACAGGGACCGGAGAGACCCAGTACTTC
13	.	TRBJ1-6	many	TRBV4-3	CASSQDLFSPLHF	TGCGCCAGCAGCCAAGATCTATTTTCACCCCTCCACTTT
14	.	TRBJ1-1	.	TRBV4-1	CASSQWSGDTEAFF	TGCGCCAGCAGCCAATGGTCCGGGGACACTGAAGCTTTCTTT
13	.	TRBJ2-7	.	TRBV11-2	CASSLGPAYEQYF	TGTGCCAGCAGCTTAGGGCCGGCCTACGAGCAGTACTTC